This T cell receptor beta chain was identified in a study of blood T cell repertoires in COVID-19. Study context: Whether acute or convalescent, the COVID-19 samples came from the United States, Italy and Spain.

In the authors' workflow: Estimation of nucleated cell counts relied on the amplification of reference gene primers. The data were produced by immunoSEQ multiplex PCR, yet TCRdb's version contains in-frame clones alone and is incomplete. V, J and clone size are taken as reported in that table, and D and trimming were inferred from the DNA itself. The sample has around 300,000 clones; about 90% are singletons. The material sequenced was peripheral blood. The sequence derives from a woman aged 30 to 39 with COVID-19, enrolled during active disease.

This CDR3 is CASRWTSGSSYNEQFF. DNA for the CDR3: TGTGCCAGCAGGTGGACTAGCGGGAGCTCCTACAATGAGCAGTTCTTC. The chain recombines TRBV6-6 with TRBJ2-1; the match to TRBD2 covers 13 bases. Germline CDR1 reads MNHNY; CDR2 reads SVGAGI (reference sequence). This CDR3 comprises 16 residues. V was clipped by 6 bases and J by 0 bases; unmatched bases: 2.